The T cell receptor (beta chain) described here comes from a study of blood T cell repertoires in COVID-19. In the study overall: The United States, Italy and Spain provided the acute and convalescent COVID-19 samples. Nucleic acid was either cDNA or gDNA, and it came from T cells, B-cell-depleted T cells, or PBMCs.

This clone was seen only once. This table comes from immunoSEQ multiplex PCR, and its TCRdb copy is limited to in-frame clones, with some not included. Here the sample spans some 230,000 clones, more than 80% being singletons. The CDR3 loop spans 14 amino acids. Unmatched junction bases numbered 6, after V lost 6 bases and J lost 1 base. From germline, CDR1 is MNHEY and CDR2 SVGAGI. Sequencing input: peripheral blood. The V and J genes are TRBV6-5 and TRBJ2-7; TRBD1 agrees at 7 bases. The source of this sequence is a man aged 25-40 years who had recovered from COVID-19. CDR3 DNA: TGTGCCAGCAGCCTCCTGGGACAGTCCTACGAGCAGTACTTC. Translating it yields CASSLLGQSYEQYF.